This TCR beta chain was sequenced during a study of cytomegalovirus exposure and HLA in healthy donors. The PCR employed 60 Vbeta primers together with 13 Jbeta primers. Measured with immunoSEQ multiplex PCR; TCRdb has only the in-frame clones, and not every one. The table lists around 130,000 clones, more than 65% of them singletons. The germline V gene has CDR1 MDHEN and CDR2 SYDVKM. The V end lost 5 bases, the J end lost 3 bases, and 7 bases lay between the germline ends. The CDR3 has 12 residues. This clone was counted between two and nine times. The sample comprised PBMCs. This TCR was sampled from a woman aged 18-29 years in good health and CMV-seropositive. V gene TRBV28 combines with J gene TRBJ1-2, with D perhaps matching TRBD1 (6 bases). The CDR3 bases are TGTGCCAGCAGTGAGGGGGACTATGGCTACACCTTC. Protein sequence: CASSEGDYGYTF.